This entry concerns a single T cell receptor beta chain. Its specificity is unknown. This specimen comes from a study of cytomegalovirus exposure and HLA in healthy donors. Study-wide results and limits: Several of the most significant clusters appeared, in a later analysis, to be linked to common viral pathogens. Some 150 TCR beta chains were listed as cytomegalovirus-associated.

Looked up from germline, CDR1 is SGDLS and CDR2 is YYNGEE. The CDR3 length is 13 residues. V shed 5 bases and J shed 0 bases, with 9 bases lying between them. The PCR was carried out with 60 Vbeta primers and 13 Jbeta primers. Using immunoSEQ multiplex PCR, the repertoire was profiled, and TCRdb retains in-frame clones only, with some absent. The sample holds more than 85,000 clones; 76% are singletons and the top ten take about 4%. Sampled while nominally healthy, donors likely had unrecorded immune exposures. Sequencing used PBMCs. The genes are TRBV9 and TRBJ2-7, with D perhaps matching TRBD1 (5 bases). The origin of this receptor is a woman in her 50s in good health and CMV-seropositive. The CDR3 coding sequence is TGTGCCAGCAGTACAGGAAGCTCCTACGAGCAGTACTTC. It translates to CASSTGSSYEQYF.